The clone carrying this T cell receptor (beta chain) was seen a handful of times. The data were taken from a study of T cells in Graves' hyperthyroidism and ophthalmopathy. The TCR beta CDR3 regions underwent amplification using RNA transcripts as the source. RT-PCR in the first round (using the HTBI primer set) targeted the TCR CDR3. TCRdb used MiXCR to reprocess the multiplex PCR reads, holding one entry per CDR3 protein. Among 400,000 to 600,000 distinct CDR3 sequences, about 16% were seen once, and the ten largest hold about 29%. This CDR3 contains 14 residues. V was clipped by 5 bases and J by 0 bases; unmatched bases: 3. The V gene's germline CDR1 is SEHNR and CDR2 FQNEAQ (reference sequence).

The rearrangement uses TRBV7-9 and TRBJ2-7; TRBD2 matches at 8 bases. This sequence was found in a woman younger than 45 with Graves' ophthalmopathy. The sequencing input was blood. The CDR3 nucleotides are TGTGCCAGCAGCACTAGCGGAACCTCCTACGAGCAGTACTTC. It translates to CASSTSGTSYEQYF.